Listed here are 20 T cell receptor beta chains from one sample, sequenced in a study of CD4 T cells in relation to SARS-CoV-2 and coronaviruses. Antigens of these TCRs are unknown. Sequencing was performed with immunoSEQ multiplex PCR; in TCRdb, only in-frame clones are kept and a portion is missing. The sample has tens of thousands of clones; around 82% are singletons. The sequenced sample consisted of naive CD4+ T cells from PBMCs, cultured in vitro. Subset in this sample: naive CD4+ T cells isolated by negative enrichment. Every receptor here comes from an adult with COVID-19.

The chain has TRBV19 and TRBJ1-4; D remains ambiguous. Germline loops: CDR1 LNHDA, CDR2 SQIVND (reference sequence). The CDR3 extends over 17 amino acids. Trimming cost V 4 bases and J 0 bases, with 15 bases left between them. The CDR3 nucleotides read TGTGCCAGTAGTAACCCACCGGACCCTGCAACTAATGAAAAACTGTTTTTT. It yields the protein CASSNPPDPATNEKLFF.

The chain combines TRBV9 with TRBJ1-6; TRBD1 aligns across 10 bases. Trimming took 2 bases from V and 8 from J; bases not matched to a gene: 10. Germline V gene lookup returns CDR1 SGDLS and CDR2 YYNGEE. The CDR3 is 17 amino acids. The CDR3 is CASSVASGTGAYSPLHF. The CDR3 DNA reads as TGTGCCAGCAGCGTGGCATCCGGGACAGGGGCGTATTCACCCCTCCACTTT.

The chain is built from TRBV28 and TRBJ1-4; no reliable D call. The germline V and J ends were trimmed by 8 bases and 0 bases, with 7 bases remaining between them. This CDR3 is 13 amino acids long. CDR1 MDHEN and CDR2 SYDVKM come from the germline V gene. In DNA, the CDR3 is TGTGCCAGCCTCCCTACAACTAATGAAAAACTGTTTTTT. It translates to CASLPTTNEKLFF.

CDR3 protein: CASSLGEAKNIQYF. DNA for the CDR3: TGCGCCAGCAGCTTGGGGGAAGCCAAAAACATTCAGTACTTC. This chain uses TRBV5-1 with TRBJ2-4; unclear D gene. CDR1 SGHRS and CDR2 YFSETQ come from the germline V gene. Trimming took off 0 bases at V and 0 bases at J, with 4 bases between the two ends. The CDR3 sequence is 14 residues long. The variable domain in full, completed from reference TRBV5-1 and TRBJ2-4, reads KAGVTQTPRYLIKTRGQQVTLSCSPISGHRSVSWYQQTPGQGLQFLFEYFSETQRNKGNFPGRFSGRQFSNSRSEMNVSTLELGDSALYLCASSLGEAKNIQYFGAGTRLSVL.

The genes are TRBV4-1 and TRBJ1-5; possibly TRBD1 for D (6 bases). The CDR3 contains 14 residues. V was pared by 2 bases and J by 10 bases, with 15 bases between. Looked up from germline, CDR1 is MGHRA and CDR2 is YSYEKL. This CDR3 is CASSQLTGAGPQHF. CDR3 nucleotide sequence: TGCGCCAGCAGCCAACTGACAGGAGCCGGTCCCCAGCATTTT.

This clone was counted between two and nine times. The rearrangement links TRBV5-1 to TRBJ1-4, with 8 positions matching TRBD1. The germline CDR1 and CDR2 sequences are SGHRS and YFSETQ. Unmatched junction bases numbered 1, after V lost 3 bases and J lost 3 bases. The CDR3 loop spans 14 amino acids. DNA of the CDR3: TGCGCCAGCAGCTCGACAGGGGCTAATGAAAAACTGTTTTTT. This encodes CASSSTGANEKLFF.

In its sample, this clone was seen once. The chain combines TRBV28 with TRBJ2-1; the D gene is possibly TRBD2 (7 bases). CDR3 length: 18 amino acids. Trimming left V 2 bases short and J 4 bases short, with 21 bases between. Looked up from germline, CDR1 is MDHEN and CDR2 is SYDVKM. The CDR3 region is CASSLGRGRGRTYNEQFF. CDR3 coding DNA: TGTGCCAGCAGTTTAGGGCGGGGGCGAGGGCGAACATACAATGAGCAGTTCTTC. The variable domain in full, completed from reference TRBV28 and TRBJ2-1, reads DVKVTQSSRYLVKRTGEKVFLECVQDMDHENMFWYRQDPGLGLRLIYFSYDVKMKEKGDIPEGYSVSREKKERFSLILESASTNQTSMYLCASSLGRGRGRTYNEQFFGPGTRLTVL.

The CDR3 DNA reads TGTGCCAGCAGGTTGGGACAGGGTAACACCGGGGAGCTGTTTTTT. Its protein is CASRLGQGNTGELFF. The chain joins TRBV27 to TRBJ2-2, with 9 bases fitting TRBD1. V shed 6 bases, J shed 2 bases, and the junction held 4 bases outside the gene matches. The CDR3 totals 15 residues. Germline V gene lookup returns CDR1 MNHEY and CDR2 SMNVEV (reference sequence).

The chain uses TRBV14 and TRBJ2-4, with 8 bases lining up with TRBD1. Germline CDR1 and CDR2: SGHDN and FVKESK. Trimming at V came to 5 bases and at J to 4 bases, leaving 1 base not matched to a gene. This CDR3 is built from 13 residues. Here the CDR3 DNA reads TGTGCCAGCAGCAGGACAGGGAAAAACATTCAGTACTTC. Protein product: CASSRTGKNIQYF.

This rearrangement joins TRBV19 to TRBJ1-5, with 7 bases identical to TRBD1. This CDR3 comprises 15 residues. V trimming: 5 bases; J trimming: 0 bases; junction bases outside the gene matches: 4. Germline CDR1 reads LNHDA; CDR2 reads SQIVND (reference sequence). DNA of the CDR3: TGTGCCAGTAGTTTGGGACAGAATAGCAATCAGCCCCAGCATTTT. The encoded protein is CASSLGQNSNQPQHF.

V usage is TRBV7-3 and J usage is TRBJ2-3; D not certain. The germline V and J ends were trimmed by 3 bases and 0 bases, with 10 bases remaining between them. Germline V gene lookup returns CDR1 SGHTA and CDR2 FQGTGA. This CDR3 region has 15 residues. In DNA form, the CDR3 reads TGTGCCAGCAGCTTGATCCCCGGTAGCACAGATACGCAGTATTTT. Protein product: CASSLIPGSTDTQYF.

The genes are TRBV12-3 or TRBV12-4 and TRBJ2-5, with 9 bases fitting TRBD1. The V segment lost 6 bases and the J segment 4 bases; nucleotides outside the gene matches: 3. The CDR3 is 13 amino acids. The CDR3 bases are TGTGCCAGCAGAAGACAGGGGGGAGAGACCCAGTACTTC. Its protein is CASRRQGGETQYF.

This rearrangement joins TRBV27 to TRBJ2-6; D remains unclear. The CDR3 runs 12 residues. Germline lookup yields CDR1 MNHEY and CDR2 SMNVEV (reference sequence). Trimming removed 6 bases from V and 1 base from J, with 1 base in between. The CDR3 loop reads CASRSGANVLTF. Written as DNA, the CDR3 is TGTGCCAGCAGGTCTGGGGCCAACGTCCTGACTTTC.

CDR3 in DNA: TGTGCCAGCAGGATGACTAGTTCCACAGATACGCAGTATTTT. Translated: CASRMTSSTDTQYF. This chain connects TRBV2 to TRBJ2-3, with a possible D match to TRBD2 (6 bases). The CDR3 is made up of 14 amino acids. V was pared by 6 bases and J by 2 bases, with 12 bases between. The V gene's germline CDR1 is SNHLY and CDR2 FYNNEI.

The chain couples TRBV7-8 to TRBJ2-7; 10 bases match TRBD2. The CDR3 has 15 amino acids. Unmatched junction bases numbered 11, after V lost 7 bases and J lost 5 bases. The germline CDR1 and CDR2 sequences are SGHVS and FQNEAQ. For the CDR3, the DNA is TGTGCCAGCACCCCAGCGGGAGGGCCGTCGGACGAGCAGTACTTC. Its protein product is CASTPAGGPSDEQYF.

V and J are TRBV3-1 (or the pseudogene TRBV3-2) and TRBJ2-3; TRBD2 matches at 7 bases. The CDR3 has 15 amino acids. The V gene's germline CDR1 is LGHDT and CDR2 YNNKEL (reference sequence). J was trimmed by 2 bases and V by 4 bases; bases with no gene match: 6. CDR3: CASSRRGSPTDTQYF. CDR3 in DNA: TGTGCCAGCAGCCGTCGCGGGAGTCCCACAGATACGCAGTATTTT.

This clone came up a few times. The chain links TRBV29-1 to TRBJ1-2; D is ambiguous. CDR1 and CDR2 (germline): SQVTM, ANQGSEA. This CDR3 spans 12 amino acids. The V and J ends lost 2 bases and 4 bases respectively, with 8 bases between them. The CDR3 nucleotides read TGCAGCGTTGAATCAGCTTCCTATGGCTACACCTTC. This gives the protein CSVESASYGYTF.

The CDR3, as DNA: TGTGCCAGCAGCTTAGGCACAGATACGCAGTATTTT. Protein: CASSLGTDTQYF. V is TRBV7-9 and J is TRBJ2-3, with no clear D. V dropped 1 base and J dropped 1 base, with 0 bases sitting between them. Germline V gene data show CDR1 as SEHNR and CDR2 as FQNEAQ (reference sequence). The CDR3 consists of 12 residues.

The rearrangement links TRBV3-1 (or the pseudogene TRBV3-2) to TRBJ2-7, with TRBD2 as a possible D gene (5 bases). The CDR3 totals 16 residues. V gave up 5 bases and J gave up 0 bases, with 17 bases separating them. Per the germline V gene, CDR1 is LGHDT and CDR2 is YNNKEL (reference sequence). The CDR3 spells CASSTRGIASSYEQYF. The CDR3 DNA sequence: TGTGCCAGCAGCACCCGGGGAATAGCGAGCTCCTACGAGCAGTACTTC.

The gene calls are TRBV21-1 and TRBJ1-1. TRBV21-1 represents a pseudogene. The CDR3 consists of 14 residues. CDR3 nucleotides: TGTGCCAGCAGTCAGGGAAACGGGGACACTGAAGCTTTCTTT. This sequence encodes CASSQGNGDTEAFF.